This TCR beta chain was retrieved from a study of blood T cell repertoires in COVID-19. The wider study: There were acute and convalescent COVID-19 samples, and they came from the United States, Italy and Spain. T cells, B-cell-depleted T cells, or PBMCs supplied cDNA or gDNA.

Authors' analysis steps: Using reference gene primer amplification, nucleated cell counts were estimated. Some clones are missing from TCRdb's copy, which holds only in-frame ones; the method was immunoSEQ multiplex PCR. The DNA gave D and trimming, while V, J and clone size come from that table. The sample lists under 300,000 clones, around 83% occurring once. The CDR3 has 14 amino acids. Trimming pared 4 bases from V and 1 base from J, leaving 10 bases between. Germline V lookup: CDR1 MGHRA, CDR2 YSYEKL. Sample: peripheral blood. This TCR came from a man younger than 40 who had recovered from COVID-19. This chain joins TRBV4-1 and TRBJ2-5, with a weak D call TRBD1 (6 bases). The CDR3 sequence: CASSRGQPQETQYF. CDR3 nucleotides: TGCGCCAGCAGCCGAGGACAGCCCCAAGAGACCCAGTACTTC.